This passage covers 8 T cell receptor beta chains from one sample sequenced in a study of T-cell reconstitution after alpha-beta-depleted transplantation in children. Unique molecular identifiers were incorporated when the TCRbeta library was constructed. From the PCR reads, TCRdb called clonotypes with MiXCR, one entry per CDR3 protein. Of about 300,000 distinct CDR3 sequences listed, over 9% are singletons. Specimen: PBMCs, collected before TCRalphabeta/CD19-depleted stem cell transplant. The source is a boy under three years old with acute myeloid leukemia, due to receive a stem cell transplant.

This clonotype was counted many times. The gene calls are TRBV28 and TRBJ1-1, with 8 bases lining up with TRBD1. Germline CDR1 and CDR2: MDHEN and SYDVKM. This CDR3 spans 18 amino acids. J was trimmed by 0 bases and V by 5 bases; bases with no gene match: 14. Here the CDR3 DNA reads TGTGCCAGCAGTCGGAGGGCGACAGGGGTCCCCATGAACACTGAAGCTTTCTTT. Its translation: CASSRRATGVPMNTEAFF. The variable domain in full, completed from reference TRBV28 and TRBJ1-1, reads DVKVTQSSRYLVKRTGEKVFLECVQDMDHENMFWYRQDPGLGLRLIYFSYDVKMKEKGDIPEGYSVSREKKERFSLILESASTNQTSMYLCASSRRATGVPMNTEAFFGQGTRLTVV.

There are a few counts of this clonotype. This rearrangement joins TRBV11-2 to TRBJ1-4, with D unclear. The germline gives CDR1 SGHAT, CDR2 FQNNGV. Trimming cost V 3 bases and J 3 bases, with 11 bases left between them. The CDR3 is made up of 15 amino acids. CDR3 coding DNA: TGTGCCAGCAGCTTTATGTGGCACCCTAATGAAAAACTGTTTTTT. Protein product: CASSFMWHPNEKLFF.

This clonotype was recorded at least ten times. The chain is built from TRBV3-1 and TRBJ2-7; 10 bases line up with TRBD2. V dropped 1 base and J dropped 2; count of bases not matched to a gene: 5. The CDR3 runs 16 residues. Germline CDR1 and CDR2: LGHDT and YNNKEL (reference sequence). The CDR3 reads CASSQGLAGLPYEQYF. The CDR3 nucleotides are TGTGCCAGCAGCCAAGGACTAGCGGGTCTCCCCTACGAGCAGTACTTC.

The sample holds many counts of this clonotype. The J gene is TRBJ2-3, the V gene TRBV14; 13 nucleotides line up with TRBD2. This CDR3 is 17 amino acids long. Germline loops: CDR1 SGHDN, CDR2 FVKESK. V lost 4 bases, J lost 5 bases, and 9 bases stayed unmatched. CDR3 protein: CASSRLAGGYGVDTQYF. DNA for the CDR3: TGTGCCAGCAGCCGACTAGCGGGAGGATACGGTGTAGATACGCAGTATTTT.

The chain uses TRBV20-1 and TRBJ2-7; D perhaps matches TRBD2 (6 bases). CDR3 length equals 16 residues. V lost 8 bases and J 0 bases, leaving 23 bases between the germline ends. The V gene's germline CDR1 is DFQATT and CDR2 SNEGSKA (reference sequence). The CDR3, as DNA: TGCAGTTCCTTGGGCAGCGCGGCGGGGTTCTCCTACGAGCAGTACTTC. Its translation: CSSLGSAAGFSYEQYF.

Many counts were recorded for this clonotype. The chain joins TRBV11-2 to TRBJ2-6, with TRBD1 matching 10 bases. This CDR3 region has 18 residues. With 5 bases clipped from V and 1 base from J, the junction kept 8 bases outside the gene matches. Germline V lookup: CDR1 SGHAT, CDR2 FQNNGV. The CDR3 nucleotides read TGTGCCAGCAGCCTCCGGGACAGGGGTCTGTCTGGGGCCAACGTCCTGACTTTC. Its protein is CASSLRDRGLSGANVLTF.

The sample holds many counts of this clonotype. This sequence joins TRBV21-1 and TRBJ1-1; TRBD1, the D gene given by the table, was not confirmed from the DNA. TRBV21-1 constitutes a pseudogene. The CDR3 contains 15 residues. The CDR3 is CASSKVPTVNTEAFF. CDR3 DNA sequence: TGTGCCAGCAGCAAAGTCCCGACAGTGAACACTGAAGCTTTCTTT.

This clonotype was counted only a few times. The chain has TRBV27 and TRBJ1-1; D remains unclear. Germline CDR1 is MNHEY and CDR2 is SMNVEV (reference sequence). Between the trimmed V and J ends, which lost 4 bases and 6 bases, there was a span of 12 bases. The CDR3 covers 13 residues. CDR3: CASSSTSLAEAFF. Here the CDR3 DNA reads TGTGCCAGCAGTTCGACATCTCTCGCTGAAGCTTTCTTT.